This T cell receptor (beta chain) derives from a study of blood T cell repertoires in COVID-19 (dated by TCRdb to about 2020). Context from the whole study: The collaborator samples originated in the United States, Italy and Spain and spanned the acute and convalescent phases of COVID-19. Where HLA class I and class II types were available, the types were taken from metadata supplied by the sample provider, not from assay-based typing. The samples were drawn from two sources: the first 160 participants of the ongoing ImmuneRACE study, and 950 to 1,500 subjects contributed by 6 global collaborators. Deeply sampled blood TCRbeta repertoires from subjects exposed to, actively infected with, or recovered from COVID-19 were included in the dataset. The repertoires were released in a freely available public database meant as a resource for research on the immune response to SARS-CoV-2. Nearly every sample came with metadata listing a de-identified subject ID, COVID-19 status, age in years and sex. The prospective study material was composed of cDNA or gDNA derived from T cells, B-cell-depleted T cells, or PBMCs. Overall results and qualifications from the work: The quantity of clinical and demographic metadata differed by source and by participant and was supplied without curation.

TCRbeta CDR3 regions were amplified from genomic DNA using the immunoSEQ Assay, a bias-controlled multiplex PCR. Under the source paper's analysis protocol: Nucleated cell counts per sample were estimated from amplification of reference gene primers within the assay. To quantify the absolute abundance of each unique TCRbeta CDR3 rearrangement, sequence reads were collapsed and filtered. Productive Simpson clonality was computed per sample as the square root of Simpson's diversity index over productive rearrangements. TCRdb re-hosts the immuneACCESS table, in-frame sequences only. Its copies lack some clones; in the studies checked, an unresolved V gene accounts for under half of them, and the cause for the rest is not known. V and J calls and clone size follow that table, whereas D and trimming were derived from the DNA. The sample data list tens of thousands of clones, and roughly 74% of these were observed just once. The biggest ten clones account for roughly two thirds of the sample.

Collaborating institutions collected whole blood in K2EDTA tubes following their own protocols. For TCRbeta analysis, collaborator samples were shipped as frozen whole blood, as isolated PBMCs, or as DNA extracted from either sample type. Sequences SGHVS (CDR1) and FNYEAQ (CDR2) are obtained from the germline V gene. The CDR3 covers 15 residues, taking in both the cysteine and the phenylalanine. Just the 45-base CDR3 DNA is kept, in frame starting at base 1. Trimming takes 4 bases off V and 5 bases off J; junction bases not matched to a gene: 7. About this clone itself: It has no known antigen specificity. Qualities for individual bases were not recorded, and no much larger clone is one base off.

The sequencing input was peripheral blood. The sequence was collected from a man older than 75 with acute or convalescent COVID-19. The chain was built from TRBV7-6 and TRBJ1-1, with TRBD1 matching 10 junction bases. The CDR3: CASSSLTGGGTEAFF. The nucleotide sequence reads TGTGCCAGCAGCTCGCTGACAGGGGGCGGGACTGAAGCTTTCTTT. The CDR3, completed at both ends by the reference TRBV7-6 and TRBJ1-1 genes, gives the full variable domain GAGVSQSPRYKVTKRGQDVALRCDPISGHVSLYWYRQALGQGPEFLTYFNYEAQQDKSGLPNDRFSAERPEGSISTLTIQRTEQRDSAMYRCASSSLTGGGTEAFFGQGTRLTVV.